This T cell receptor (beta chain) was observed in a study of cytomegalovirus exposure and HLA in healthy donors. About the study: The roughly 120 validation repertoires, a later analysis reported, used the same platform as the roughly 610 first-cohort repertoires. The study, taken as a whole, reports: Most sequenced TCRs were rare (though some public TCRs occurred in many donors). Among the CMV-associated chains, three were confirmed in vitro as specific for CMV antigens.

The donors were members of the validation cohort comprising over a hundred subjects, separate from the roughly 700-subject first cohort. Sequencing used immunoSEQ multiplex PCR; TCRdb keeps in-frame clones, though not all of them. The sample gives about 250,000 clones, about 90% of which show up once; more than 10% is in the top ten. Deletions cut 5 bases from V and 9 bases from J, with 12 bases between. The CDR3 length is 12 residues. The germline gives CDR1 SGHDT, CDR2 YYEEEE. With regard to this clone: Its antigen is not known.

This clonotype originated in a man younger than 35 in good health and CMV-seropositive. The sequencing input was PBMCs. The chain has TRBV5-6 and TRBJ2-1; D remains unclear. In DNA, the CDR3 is TGTGCCAGCAGTTTCTCCTTAAGTGAGCAGTTCTTC. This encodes CASSFSLSEQFF.